This entry features one T cell receptor beta chain sequence. Its antigen is currently unknown. V lost 3 bases and J 2 bases, leaving 14 bases between the germline ends. The CDR3 runs 15 residues. The entry originates in a study of glioma-infiltrating T cells. Study as a whole: Samples included WHO grade II oligodendrogliomas or astrocytomas and initial-diagnosis grade IV glioblastomas. Regarding the study as a whole: Signature shared blood CDR3 motifs were enriched in low-divergence and depleted in high-divergence patients.

The iRepertoire nested amplicon-rescue multiplex PCR amplified TCR alpha and beta CDR3s from RNA. TCRdb re-called the multiplex PCR reads through MiXCR, storing one row per CDR3 protein. Of about 400,000 distinct CDR3 sequences listed, more than 35% are singletons. The rearrangement links TRBV12-3 or TRBV12-4 to TRBJ2-7; D could derive from TRBD1 or TRBD2 (5 bases each). Sequencing was carried out using glioma tissue, nonneoplastic brain tissue, or PBMCs (not recorded which). The receptor comes from a human donor with low-grade glioma or glioblastoma, undergoing nonglioma brain surgery, or in good health (not recorded which). Here the CDR3 DNA reads TGTGCCAGCAGTTTCGTGGGGGATCCCCCCTACGAGCAGTACTTC. Translated, it gives CASSFVGDPPYEQYF.